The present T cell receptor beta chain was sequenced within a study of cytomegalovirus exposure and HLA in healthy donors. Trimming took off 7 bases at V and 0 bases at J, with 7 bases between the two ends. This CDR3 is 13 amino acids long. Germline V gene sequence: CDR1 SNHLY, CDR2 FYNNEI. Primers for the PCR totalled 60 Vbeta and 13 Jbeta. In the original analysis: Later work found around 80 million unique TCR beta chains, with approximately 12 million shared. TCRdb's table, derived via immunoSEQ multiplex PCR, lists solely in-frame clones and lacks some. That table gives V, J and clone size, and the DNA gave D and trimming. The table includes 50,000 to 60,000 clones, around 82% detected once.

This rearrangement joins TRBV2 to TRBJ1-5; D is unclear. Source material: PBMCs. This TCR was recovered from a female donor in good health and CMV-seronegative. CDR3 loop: CASNGDSNQPQHF. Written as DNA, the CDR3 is TGTGCCAGCAACGGGGATAGCAATCAGCCCCAGCATTTT.